The sequence of this TCR beta chain was determined in a study of early T cells in non-severe SARS-CoV-2 infection. Study-wide context: Chains were unpaired, as sequencing was done on bulk RNA from unsorted whole blood.

Trimming at V came to 5 bases and at J to 6 bases, leaving 10 bases not matched to a gene. The CDR3 has 15 residues. In germline, CDR1 is MNHEY, CDR2 SVGAGI. This clonotype was seen at least ten times. Attachment of unique molecular identifiers was made to individual cDNA molecules. A single record per CDR3 protein comes from TCRdb applying MiXCR to the 5' RACE reads. The sample contains tens of thousands of distinct CDR3 sequences, roughly 8.7% of which appear only once. Here the sequenced sample was whole blood, taken at baseline. The chain couples TRBV6-5 to TRBJ2-7, with 10 positions matching TRBD2. The sequence came from an adult who was a healthcare worker with PCR-confirmed SARS-CoV-2 infection or an uninfected control (not recorded which). CDR3 in DNA: TGTGCCAGCAGTCCCTTAGCGGGAGGAAGGCGCGAGCAGTACTTC. As protein: CASSPLAGGRREQYF.